Each of the 29 T cell receptor beta chains below was sequenced from the same sample in a study of technical replicates of blood from a few donors. Method: immunoSEQ multiplex PCR; TCRdb's copy keeps in-frame clones and lacks some. Of about 100,000 clones in the sample, 85% to 95% were seen once. Sequenced input: T cells isolated from PBMCs. The receptor set was obtained from a human donor in good health.

The rearrangement uses TRBV7-9 and TRBJ1-2; D is possibly TRBD1 (5 bases). The V end was cut by 3 bases, the J end by 10 bases, with 15 bases between. Germline CDR1 and CDR2: SEHNR and FQNEAQ (reference sequence). This CDR3 comprises 13 residues. CDR3 nucleotide sequence: TGTGCCAGCAGCTTGTCTCAGGACAAGGACTACACCTTC. Encoded protein: CASSLSQDKDYTF.

The chain uses TRBV7-9 and TRBJ1-1; unclear D gene. The V gene lost 3 bases and the J gene lost 0 bases, with 11 bases spanning the gap. Germline V gives CDR1 SEHNR, CDR2 FQNEAQ (reference sequence). The CDR3 spans 15 residues. Written as DNA, the CDR3 is TGTGCCAGCAGCTTTCCCCTATCGATGAACACTGAAGCTTTCTTT. Amino acid sequence: CASSFPLSMNTEAFF.

J is TRBJ2-1 and V is TRBV7-2; possibly TRBD1 for D (6 bases). The CDR3 is 15 amino acids. Germline lookup yields CDR1 SGHTA and CDR2 FQGNSA. V dropped 1 base and J dropped 0 bases, with 7 bases sitting between them. Written as DNA, the CDR3 is TGTGCCAGCAGCTTAGGCAGGGGCTCCTACAATGAGCAGTTCTTC. It codes for CASSLGRGSYNEQFF.

This chain links TRBV4-2 with TRBJ2-5; maybe TRBD1 (6 bases). Germline-derived CDR1 and CDR2 are LGHNA and YNFKEQ. CDR3 size: 17 residues. Trimming shortened V by 1 base and J by 4 bases, and 19 bases separated the two germline ends. The CDR3 sequence is CASSQVQGRSTGETQYF. CDR3 sequence (DNA): TGTGCCAGCAGCCAAGTGCAGGGGCGATCGACTGGAGAGACCCAGTACTTC.

V is TRBV14 and J is TRBJ2-7, with D maybe TRBD2 (5 bases). This CDR3 is built from 15 residues. The germline CDR1 and CDR2 sequences are SGHDN and FVKESK. The germline V and J ends were trimmed by 0 bases and 1 base, with 10 bases remaining between them. Here the CDR3 reads CASSQDPGFSYEQYF. The DNA of the CDR3 is TGTGCCAGCAGCCAAGATCCGGGGTTTTCCTACGAGCAGTACTTC.

The CDR3 loop reads CASSLYRSGRGNTEAFF. CDR3 DNA sequence: TGTGCCAGCAGCTTATATCGGTCAGGGAGGGGGAACACTGAAGCTTTCTTT. The V call is TRBV7-9, the J call TRBJ1-1; TRBD1 might be the D (5 bases). Germline V gene lookup returns CDR1 SEHNR and CDR2 FQNEAQ (reference sequence). CDR3 size: 17 residues. Trimming left V 2 bases short and J 1 base short, with 17 bases between.

The chain carries TRBV7-9 and TRBJ1-1, with D maybe TRBD1 (5 bases). V was shortened by 2 bases and J by 3 bases, with 13 bases between the two germline ends. The length of the CDR3 is 15 residues. Germline V lookup: CDR1 SEHNR, CDR2 FQNEAQ (reference sequence). CDR3 residues: CASSLILGGDTEAFF. CDR3 sequence (DNA): TGTGCCAGCAGCTTAATATTGGGGGGGGACACTGAAGCTTTCTTT.

The rearrangement uses TRBV19 and TRBJ2-5; D not certain. CDR1 is LNHDA, CDR2 SQIVND, per germline (reference sequence). CDR3 length equals 13 residues. V dropped 2 bases and J dropped 2 bases, with 6 bases sitting between them. DNA for the CDR3: TGTGCCAGTAGTATAAGTCAGCAAGAGACCCAGTACTTC. It codes for CASSISQQETQYF.

The rearrangement uses TRBV19 and TRBJ2-7, with TRBD2 identical over 13 bases. V was pared by 6 bases and J by 3 bases, with 5 bases of the junction left unmatched. The germline CDR1 and CDR2 sequences are LNHDA and SQIVND (reference sequence). The CDR3 spans 15 residues. The CDR3 bases are TGTGCCAGTAGAACTAGCGGGGGGGGAAGCTACGAGCAGTACTTC. Its protein is CASRTSGGGSYEQYF.

The V call is TRBV28, the J call TRBJ1-5, with unresolved D. Germline V gives CDR1 MDHEN, CDR2 SYDVKM. Trimming stripped 3 bases from V and 4 bases from J, with 13 bases between. The CDR3 runs 15 residues. The chain's CDR3 is CASSLARLLNQPQHF. The CDR3 DNA is TGTGCCAGCAGTTTGGCTCGACTGTTAAATCAGCCCCAGCATTTT.

The genes are TRBV7-9 and TRBJ2-7, with 9 bases that match TRBD1. The V gene end was trimmed by 4 bases and the J gene end by 1 base; junction bases not matched to a gene: 5. This CDR3 has 15 residues. The V gene's germline CDR1 is SEHNR and CDR2 FQNEAQ (reference sequence). DNA of the CDR3: TGTGCCAGCAGCTCCACAGGGGGCTTTTCCTACGAGCAGTACTTC. It is translated as CASSSTGGFSYEQYF.

V and J are TRBV5-6 and TRBJ2-1; a possible D gene is TRBD2 (6 bases). Germline-derived CDR1 and CDR2 are SGHDT and YYEEEE. V was pared by 0 bases and J by 1 base, with 8 bases between. The length of the CDR3 is 15 residues. In DNA form, the CDR3 reads TGTGCCAGCAGCTTGGAGGCGGGATCCTACAATGAGCAGTTCTTC. It codes for CASSLEAGSYNEQFF. Variable domain in full (rest from reference TRBV5-6 and TRBJ2-1): DAGVTQSPTHLIKTRGQQVTLRCSPKSGHDTVSWYQQALGQGPQFIFQYYEEEERQRGNFPDRFSGHQFPNYSSELNVNALLLGDSALYLCASSLEAGSYNEQFFGPGTRLTVL.

The chain links TRBV5-4 to TRBJ1-2; D possibly corresponds to TRBD1 (6 bases). The V and J ends lost 5 bases and 0 bases respectively, with 23 bases between them. The V gene's germline CDR1 is SGHNT and CDR2 YYREEE (reference sequence). This CDR3 has 18 amino acids. CDR3 DNA: TGTGCCAGCAGAATTCGGGGGGCAGGGGACCTAGCTAACTATGGCTACACCTTC. Its protein product is CASRIRGAGDLANYGYTF.

The CDR3 DNA reads TGTGCCAGCAGCTTAGGAGCGGGACTTACCACAGATACGCAGTATTTT. It specifies CASSLGAGLTTDTQYF. The V gene is TRBV11-3, the J gene TRBJ2-3; 7 bases agree with TRBD2. With V trimmed by 1 base and J by 2 bases, 6 bases remained unmatched. There are 16 residues in the CDR3. Germline V CDR1 and CDR2: SGHNT, YENEEA.

The chain joins TRBV5-1 to TRBJ1-4, with D possibly being TRBD1 (5 bases). The CDR3 is 16 residues long. CDR1 and CDR2 from the germline V gene are SGHRS and YFSETQ. Trimming removed 3 bases at V and 7 bases at J, with 19 bases between. CDR3: CASSSLGGVGSEKLFF. For the CDR3, the DNA is TGCGCCAGCAGCTCATTGGGGGGGGTAGGAAGTGAAAAACTGTTTTTT.

This chain uses TRBV7-9 with TRBJ2-7, with D possibly matching TRBD2 (6 bases). Germline V gene data show CDR1 as SEHNR and CDR2 as FQNEAQ (reference sequence). This CDR3 comprises 12 residues. V lost 5 bases to trimming and J lost 12 bases, with 17 bases between them. CDR3 sequence: CASSAGLNPWYF. The CDR3 nucleotides are TGTGCCAGCAGCGCAGGACTAAATCCCTGGTACTTC.

In its sample, this clone was seen once. The genes are TRBV4-2 and TRBJ2-6, with 8 nucleotides matching TRBD2. Losses at the gene ends were 4 bases for V and 1 base for J; bases not matched to a gene: 3. CDR3 length equals 16 residues. Germline V lookup: CDR1 LGHNA, CDR2 YNFKEQ. The CDR3 here is CASSPASGSGANVLTF. The CDR3 nucleotides are TGTGCCAGCAGCCCAGCTAGCGGGTCTGGGGCCAACGTCCTGACTTTC.

This chain connects TRBV5-1 to TRBJ2-7; a weak D match, TRBD2 (5 bases). The CDR3 spans 12 residues. Trimming left V 0 bases short and J 6 bases short, with 7 bases between. CDR1 is SGHRS and CDR2 is YFSETQ in the germline V gene. The CDR3 is CASSLDAGEQYF. CDR3 nucleotides: TGCGCCAGCAGCTTGGACGCGGGCGAGCAGTACTTC. Complete variable domain (other parts from reference TRBV5-1 and TRBJ2-7): KAGVTQTPRYLIKTRGQQVTLSCSPISGHRSVSWYQQTPGQGLQFLFEYFSETQRNKGNFPGRFSGRQFSNSRSEMNVSTLELGDSALYLCASSLDAGEQYFGPGTRLTVT.

The V and J genes are TRBV19 and TRBJ1-1; D ambiguous. This CDR3 spans 15 amino acids. The V gene lost 3 bases and the J gene lost 0 bases, with 11 bases spanning the gap. The V gene's germline CDR1 is LNHDA and CDR2 SQIVND (reference sequence). The CDR3 loop is CASSIRRDMNTEAFF. The CDR3 DNA reads as TGTGCCAGTAGTATCAGGCGGGATATGAACACTGAAGCTTTCTTT.

This rearrangement joins TRBV27 to TRBJ2-7; D might be TRBD1 (7 bases). This CDR3 is 14 amino acids long. Trimming removed 7 bases at V and 3 bases at J, with 16 bases between. Looked up from germline, CDR1 is MNHEY and CDR2 is SMNVEV (reference sequence). This CDR3 is CASTLRGDSYEQYF. The CDR3 nucleotides are TGTGCCAGCACCCTAAGGGGGGACAGCTACGAGCAGTACTTC.

The chain combines TRBV18 with TRBJ2-7; D is undetermined. V was trimmed by 0 bases and J by 2 bases, leaving 8 bases between them. The CDR3 length is 14 residues. The germline V gene encodes CDR1 KGHSH and CDR2 LQKENI. The CDR3 loop is CASSPPMSAYEQYF. The DNA for the CDR3 is TGTGCCAGCTCACCACCAATGTCAGCCTACGAGCAGTACTTC.

The rearrangement uses TRBV7-8 and TRBJ2-1; 7 positions agree with TRBD2. The CDR3 covers 15 residues. The V gene end was trimmed by 5 bases and the J gene end by 10 bases; junction bases not matched to a gene: 14. Germline CDR1 and CDR2: SGHVS and FQNEAQ. Written as DNA, the CDR3 is TGTGCCAGCAGCACCGACTGGACTAGTCGGACGGAGCAGTTCTTC. The encoded protein is CASSTDWTSRTEQFF.

The chain has TRBV4-1 and TRBJ1-2; no firm D call. Per the germline V gene, CDR1 is MGHRA and CDR2 is YSYEKL. V was cut by 3 bases and J by 6 bases, with 20 bases left in between. The CDR3 consists of 16 residues. CDR3 loop: CASSQATGTGSHGYTF. Written as DNA, the CDR3 is TGCGCCAGCAGCCAGGCCACCGGAACGGGGAGCCATGGCTACACCTTC.

V and J are TRBV30 and TRBJ1-3; D ambiguous. The germline CDR1 and CDR2 sequences are GTSNPN and SVGIG (reference sequence). V shed 1 base and J shed 1 base, with 11 bases lying between them. The CDR3 runs 15 residues. CDR3 protein: CAWSASRRSGNTIYF. CDR3 bases: TGTGCCTGGAGTGCCTCGCGGAGATCTGGAAACACCATATATTTT.

V is TRBV28 and J is TRBJ2-1; D possibly corresponds to TRBD2 (6 bases). The CDR3 is 22 amino acids. Germline CDR1 MDHEN, CDR2 SYDVKM. Trimming pared 2 bases from V and 5 bases from J, leaving 34 bases between. The CDR3 protein is CASSLLRGWGTPNPKTDNEQFF. The CDR3 region has the DNA TGTGCCAGCAGTTTACTCCGGGGGTGGGGGACTCCCAATCCGAAAACCGACAATGAGCAGTTCTTC.

V gene TRBV18 combines with J gene TRBJ2-7, with TRBD1 identical over 10 bases. V was clipped by 6 bases and J by 6 bases; unmatched bases: 8. This CDR3 is built from 14 residues. In germline, CDR1 is KGHSH, CDR2 LQKENI. In DNA form, the CDR3 reads TGTGCCAGCTCCCCGGGACAGGGGTTCCGCGAGCAGTACTTC. Protein product: CASSPGQGFREQYF.

The chain couples TRBV7-9 to TRBJ2-5; a possible D gene is TRBD1 (6 bases). The CDR3 spans 15 residues. Per the germline V gene, CDR1 is SEHNR and CDR2 is FQNEAQ (reference sequence). V shed 4 bases and J shed 1 base, with 13 bases lying between them. The DNA for the CDR3 is TGTGCCAGCAGCTCGAACCGGGACATCCAAGAGACCCAGTACTTC. Its protein is CASSSNRDIQETQYF.

The CDR3 loop reads CASSQLPSREFCGYTF. CDR3 nucleotide sequence: TGCGCCAGCAGTCAACTCCCCAGTCGGGAGTTTTGCGGCTACACCTTC. The chain combines TRBV23-1 with TRBJ1-2; D is undetermined. TRBV23-1 is flagged as an ORF with uncertain function. Between the trimmed V and J ends, which lost 2 bases and 8 bases, there was a span of 21 bases. This CDR3 comprises 16 residues.

The chain joins TRBV19 to TRBJ2-2; tentative D call: TRBD2 (5 bases). V was pared by 5 bases and J by 5 bases, with 18 bases between. Germline V gene sequence: CDR1 LNHDA, CDR2 SQIVND (reference sequence). The CDR3 runs to 16 residues. The CDR3 loop is CASSDYAVGGTGELFF. The CDR3 nucleotides read TGTGCCAGTAGTGACTATGCGGTCGGTGGAACCGGGGAGCTGTTTTTT.